The 26 T cell receptor beta chains in this list originate from one sample, sequenced in a study of neurological immune-mediated disorders. TCRdb ran MiXCR on the 5' RACE reads and lists one entry per CDR3 protein. The data contain roughly 80,000 distinct CDR3 sequences, about a tenth of them singletons. Sequencing used PBMCs. The receptors come from a man aged 40-50 years in good health.

At least ten counts were recorded for this clonotype. The gene calls are TRBV5-1 and TRBJ2-1, with D tentatively TRBD2 (7 bases). The V gene lost 2 bases and the J gene lost 5 bases, with 17 bases spanning the gap. This CDR3 is built from 16 residues. Germline V gives CDR1 SGHRS, CDR2 YFSETQ. CDR3 in amino acids: CASSLGGAVINNEQFF. The DNA of the CDR3 is TGCGCCAGCAGCTTAGGGGGGGCGGTCATCAACAATGAGCAGTTCTTC.

This clonotype occurred many times. The CDR3 here is CASGASPGVYNEQFF. CDR3 in DNA: TGTGCCTCTGGTGCTAGCCCAGGCGTTTACAATGAGCAGTTCTTC. This chain joins TRBV28 and TRBJ2-1, with a tentative D call TRBD2 (5 bases). V lost 11 bases, J lost 4 bases, and 21 bases lay in between. The CDR3 is 15 amino acids. Germline V gene sequence: CDR1 MDHEN, CDR2 SYDVKM. Using reference TRBV28 and TRBJ2-1 for the parts outside the CDR3, the full variable domain is DVKVTQSSRYLVKRTGEKVFLECVQDMDHENMFWYRQDPGLGLRLIYFSYDVKMKEKGDIPEGYSVSREKKERFSLILESASTNQTSMYLCASGASPGVYNEQFFGPGTRLTVL.

The sample holds many counts of this clonotype. The rearrangement links TRBV20-1 to TRBJ1-6, with 7 nucleotides matching TRBD1. This CDR3 has 14 amino acids. Germline CDR1 is DFQATT and CDR2 is SNEGSKA (reference sequence). V lost 4 bases, J lost 5 bases, and 5 bases stayed unmatched. The DNA of the CDR3 is TGCAGTGCTAAATATGGGACAGATAATTCACCCCTCCACTTT. Encoded protein: CSAKYGTDNSPLHF.

There are a few counts of this clonotype. V is TRBV5-1 and J is TRBJ2-1, with D perhaps matching TRBD1 or TRBD2 (5 bases each). From germline, CDR1 is SGHRS and CDR2 YFSETQ. V dropped 0 bases and J dropped 2 bases, with 18 bases sitting between them. The CDR3 runs 18 residues. CDR3 sequence reads: CASSLVSGHSGPYNEQFF. CDR3 bases: TGCGCCAGCAGCTTGGTGTCGGGGCACAGTGGCCCCTACAATGAGCAGTTCTTC.

Concerning this clonotype itself: Relative to the germline gene, one junction end is altered; a read error may explain this. CDR3 residues: CARSLGGGTTDTQYF. In nucleotides, the CDR3 is TGTGCCAGAAGCTTGGGAGGGGGGACCACAGATACGCAGTATTTT. The chain uses TRBV5-6 and TRBJ2-3; D possibly corresponds to TRBD2 (7 bases). The CDR3 has 15 residues. Germline CDR1 is SGHDT and CDR2 is YYEEEE.

This clonotype was detected many times. CDR3 amino acids: CASSLQGLAFEQFF. CDR3 nucleotide sequence: TGTGCCAGCAGTTTACAGGGACTAGCATTTGAGCAGTTCTTC. The V call is TRBV27, the J call TRBJ2-1, with TRBD2 matching 9 bases. Germline values: CDR1 MNHEY, CDR2 SMNVEV (reference sequence). J lost 9 bases, V lost 2 bases, and 5 bases had no gene match. This CDR3 spans 14 amino acids.

This clonotype was seen ten or more times. The CDR3 coding sequence is TGTGCCATCAGTTGGGACAGGGGGGGTTTTGACGAGCAGTACTTC. Translating gives CAISWDRGGFDEQYF. V is TRBV10-3 and J is TRBJ2-7; TRBD1 aligns across 11 bases. Germline-derived CDR1 and CDR2 are ENHRY and SYGVKD. CDR3 length equals 15 residues. After removal of 5 bases from V and 5 bases from J, the junction contained 8 bases not matched to a gene.

The sample holds many counts of this clonotype. This chain links TRBV6-5 with TRBJ2-1, with TRBD2 matching over 9 bases. Germline V CDR1 and CDR2: MNHEY, SVGAGI. The CDR3 has 16 amino acids. V trimming: 4 bases; J trimming: 12 bases; junction bases outside the gene matches: 16. CDR3 sequence reads: CASSSPPGGRGEAQFF. CDR3 DNA sequence: TGTGCCAGCAGTTCCCCCCCGGGCGGGAGGGGGGAGGCGCAGTTCTTC.

In this sample, this clonotype turned up once. A much more abundant neighbour one base away suggests this may be a read error. The J gene is TRBJ1-1, the V gene TRBV12-3 or TRBV12-4; D not resolved. The CDR3 spans 14 residues. Here the CDR3 reads CACSAVSPGTEAFF. The CDR3 bases are TGTGCCTGCAGTGCCGTGAGCCCGGGCACTGAAGCTTTCTTT.

This clonotype was observed many times. In DNA form, the CDR3 reads TGTGCCAGCAGCGTAGCGACGAACACCGGGGAGCTGTTTTTT. It specifies CASSVATNTGELFF. The chain combines TRBV9 with TRBJ2-2, with D hard to call. V lost 0 bases and J 0 bases, leaving 3 bases between the germline ends. CDR3 size: 14 residues. Per the germline V gene, CDR1 is SGDLS and CDR2 is YYNGEE.

This clonotype was detected ten times or more. J is TRBJ1-2 and V is TRBV12-3 or TRBV12-4; tentatively, D is TRBD1 (5 bases). The CDR3 has 12 amino acids. V lost 3 bases and J 4 bases, leaving 6 bases between the germline ends. As DNA, the CDR3 is TGTGCCAGCAGTTTTGGGGGCTATGGCTACACCTTC. Translation gives CASSFGGYGYTF.

This clonotype was seen at least ten times. The chain couples TRBV27 to TRBJ2-2; D is unresolved. The CDR3 is 15 residues long. Germline V gene sequence: CDR1 MNHEY, CDR2 SMNVEV (reference sequence). The V end lost 2 bases, the J end lost 0 bases, and 7 bases lay between the germline ends. Here the CDR3 DNA reads TGTGCCAGCAGTTTAGGGCTCCCGAACACCGGGGAGCTGTTTTTT. Protein sequence: CASSLGLPNTGELFF.

This clonotype was seen at least ten times. This rearrangement joins TRBV7-2 to TRBJ2-5; 7 bases line up with TRBD2. The junction had 8 bases not matched to a gene; V was cut back by 4 bases and J by 3 bases. The length of the CDR3 is 15 residues. Per germline, CDR1 SGHTA and CDR2 FQGNSA. The CDR3 bases are TGTGCCAGCAGCTCACACCCAGCGGGGAAAGAGACCCAGTACTTC. This translates into CASSSHPAGKETQYF.

This clonotype has a handful of counts. The chain employs TRBV13 and TRBJ2-7, with 9 bases matching TRBD2. V trimming: 5 bases; J trimming: 3 bases; junction bases outside the gene matches: 11. CDR3 size: 16 residues. Germline V gene lookup returns CDR1 PRHDT and CDR2 FYEKMQ (reference sequence). The DNA of the CDR3 is TGTGCCAGCAGCCAAACCCCTAGCGGGAAGTTCTACGAGCAGTACTTC. Protein product: CASSQTPSGKFYEQYF.

This clonotype has a count of ten or more. At one end the junction does not follow the germline gene, possibly because of a read error. V is TRBV7-7 and J is TRBJ2-3; possibly TRBD2 for D (6 bases). Germline assignment: CDR1 SSHAT and CDR2 FNYEAQ (reference sequence). CDR3 length: 13 amino acids. The CDR3 reads CASSLGLADTQYF. The CDR3 DNA follows: TGTGCTAGCAGCTTAGGGCTAGCGGATACGCAGTATTTT.

With respect to this clonotype: A much larger clone is a single base away; this may be a read error. The genes are TRBV9 and TRBJ2-1; 8 bases align to TRBD2. CDR1 is SGDLS, CDR2 YYNGEE, per germline. This CDR3 comprises 14 residues. CDR3 amino acids: CASSVAGGVNEQIF. The DNA of the CDR3 is TGTGCCAGCAGCGTAGCCGGGGGGGTCAATGAGCAGATCTTC.

This clonotype was observed at least ten times. The chain employs TRBV18 and TRBJ2-5; D remains unclear. The CDR3 has 12 residues. CDR1 and CDR2 from the germline V gene are KGHSH and LQKENI. V dropped 6 bases and J dropped 5 bases, with 10 bases sitting between them. Here the CDR3 reads CASSPARETQYF. In nucleotides, the CDR3 is TGTGCCAGCTCCCCCGCCCGGGAGACCCAGTACTTC.

In its sample, this clonotype was seen many times. The chain links TRBV7-8 to TRBJ1-2; 7 bases align to TRBD1. V lost 5 bases to trimming and J lost 0 bases; unmatched junction nucleotides: 9. The CDR3 is 16 amino acids. Germline V gives CDR1 SGHVS, CDR2 FQNEAQ. CDR3 loop: CASSNRDRGANYGYTF. The CDR3 DNA reads TGTGCCAGCAGCAACCGGGACAGAGGAGCTAACTATGGCTACACCTTC. Complete variable domain (other parts from reference TRBV7-8 and TRBJ1-2): GAGVSQSPRYKVAKRGQDVALRCDPISGHVSLFWYQQALGQGPEFLTYFQNEAQLDKSGLPSDRFFAERPEGSVSTLKIQRTQQEDSAVYLCASSNRDRGANYGYTFGSGTRLTVV.

This clonotype has ten or more counts. The chain employs TRBV12-3 or TRBV12-4 and TRBJ2-1; 8 bases align to TRBD1. There are 15 residues in the CDR3. The V and J ends lost 7 bases and 6 bases, in that order; junction bases with no gene match: 11. The CDR3 DNA sequence: TGTGCCAGCACCCTAGGGCAGGGGGCTACCAATGAGCAGTTCTTC. This gives the protein CASTLGQGATNEQFF.

On this clonotype: This may be a read error, as it is one base from a much larger clone. The V and J genes are TRBV6-1 and TRBJ2-1, with unresolved D. This CDR3 region has 15 residues. CDR1 is MNHNS and CDR2 is SASEGT in the germline V gene. Trimming shortened V by 4 bases and J by 4 bases, and 14 bases separated the two germline ends. The CDR3 reads CASSVQWVLYNEQFF. The CDR3 region has the DNA TGTGCCAGCAGTGTCCAATGGGTGCTGTACAATGAGCAGTTCTTC.

This clonotype was detected many times. J is TRBJ2-1 and V is TRBV29-1, with unresolved D. The V gene lost 0 bases and the J gene lost 11 bases, with 14 bases spanning the gap. Germline CDR1 reads SQVTM; CDR2 reads ANQGSEA. This CDR3 has 13 residues. Here the CDR3 reads CSVEDPSGRKQFF. In nucleotides, the CDR3 is TGCAGCGTTGAAGATCCTTCAGGTCGTAAGCAGTTCTTC.

There are many counts of this clonotype. This chain links TRBV29-1 with TRBJ2-5; 9 bases align to TRBD1. The germline V gene encodes CDR1 SQVTM and CDR2 ANQGSEA. CDR3 length: 12 residues. The J segment lost 5 bases and the V segment lost 8 bases, leaving 6 bases of the junction unmatched. In nucleotides, the CDR3 is TGCAGCCTCAGGACAGGGGAGGAGACCCAGTACTTC. Translating it yields CSLRTGEETQYF.

In its sample, this clonotype was seen many times. This rearrangement joins TRBV12-3 or TRBV12-4 to TRBJ2-5; a possible D gene is TRBD2 (5 bases). The CDR3 contains 11 residues. Trimming left V 4 bases short and J 13 bases short, with 13 bases between. DNA for the CDR3: TGTGCCAGCAGTTACGAGGGTCCGGTGTACTTC. It specifies CASSYEGPVYF.

This clonotype was counted ten times or more. The chain uses TRBV9 and TRBJ2-2; TRBD2 might be the D (5 bases). Trimming stripped 4 bases from V and 5 bases from J, with 9 bases between. CDR1 SGDLS and CDR2 YYNGEE come from the germline V gene. The CDR3 consists of 13 residues. The CDR3 protein is CASSQRGTGELFF. DNA for the CDR3: TGTGCCAGCAGCCAAAGAGGGACCGGGGAGCTGTTTTTT.

There are many counts of this clonotype. The V call is TRBV6-6, the J call TRBJ2-3, with D hard to call. The V end was cut by 8 bases, the J end by 7 bases, with 10 bases between. This CDR3 region has 11 residues. Germline CDR1 and CDR2: MNHNY and SVGAGI (reference sequence). CDR3 nucleotide sequence: TGTGCCAGCTACTTGGGGAATACGCAGTATTTT. Its translation: CASYLGNTQYF.

Note on this clonotype: A single base separates this from a much larger clone, so it may be a read error. The J gene is TRBJ2-2, the V gene TRBV6-5, with 9 bases fitting TRBD1. Losses at the gene ends were 6 bases for V and 9 bases for J; bases not matched to a gene: 11. The V gene's germline CDR1 is MNHEY and CDR2 SVGAGI. This CDR3 spans 15 amino acids. The CDR3 sequence is CASSMGTGNNRELFF. DNA for the CDR3: TGTGCCAGCAGCATGGGGACAGGGAATAACCGGGAGCTGTTTTTT.